Sequencing of this T cell receptor (beta chain) was carried out in a study of T-cell reconstitution after alpha-beta-depleted transplantation in children. Germline assignment: CDR1 DFQATT and CDR2 SNEGSKA (reference sequence). This CDR3 has 16 amino acids. V was cut by 0 bases and J by 7 bases, with 19 bases left in between. This clonotype was detected a few times. Preparation of the TCRbeta library used unique molecular identifiers. TCRdb re-called the PCR reads with MiXCR, one entry per CDR3 protein. The sample consists of fewer than 550,000 distinct CDR3 sequences, 11% of them appearing once. The chain has TRBV20-1 and TRBJ2-1; tentatively, D is TRBD1 (5 bases). The sequencing here drew on PBMCs from the stem cell graft donor, taken from the stem cell graft. This sequence originates from a human donor who donated a stem cell graft to a child with acute myeloid leukemia. CDR3 sequence: CSARDFFGRVRNEQFF. CDR3 in DNA: TGCAGTGCTAGAGATTTCTTTGGCAGGGTACGGAATGAGCAGTTCTTC.